The clone carrying this T cell receptor beta chain has a count of ten or more. Its specificity is unknown. The CDR3 has 15 residues. The V end lost 1 base, the J end lost 4 bases, and 13 bases lay between the germline ends. CDR1 SEHNR and CDR2 FQNEAQ come from the germline V gene (reference sequence). Using RNA transcripts, the TCR beta CDR3 regions were amplified. HTBI primers were used in a first-round RT-PCR, which preceded a second-round multiplex PCR. One entry per CDR3 protein, called by TCRdb with MiXCR from the multiplex PCR reads. The sample carries approximately 640,000 distinct CDR3 sequences, about 41% recorded once. The data belong to a study of Graves' ophthalmopathy and Graves' hyperthyroidism. Study-level points and caveats: Most thyroid-expanded clonotypes exceeding 0.001 frequency were also found in blood.

Excluded were patients with other autoimmune diseases, uncontrolled infections, pregnancy or lactation. Diagnosis was based on clinical symptoms, serum thyroxine, TRAb, thyroid ultrasound and orbital computed tomography. The rearrangement links TRBV7-9 to TRBJ2-5, with no clear D. This clonotype originated in an adult man with Graves' ophthalmopathy. Input material: peripheral blood. The CDR3: CASSLDLRQLETQYF. The CDR3, as DNA: TGTGCCAGCAGCTTAGATCTCCGACAACTAGAGACCCAGTACTTC.